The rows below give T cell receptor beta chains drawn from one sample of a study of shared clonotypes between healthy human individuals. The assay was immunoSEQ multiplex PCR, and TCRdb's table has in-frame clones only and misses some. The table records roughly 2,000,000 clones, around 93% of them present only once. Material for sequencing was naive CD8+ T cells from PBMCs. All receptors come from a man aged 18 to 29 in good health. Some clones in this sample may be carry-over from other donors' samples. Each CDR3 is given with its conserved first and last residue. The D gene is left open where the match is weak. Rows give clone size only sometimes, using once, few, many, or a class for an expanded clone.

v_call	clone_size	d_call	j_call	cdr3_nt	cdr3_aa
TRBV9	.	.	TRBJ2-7	TGTGCCAGCAGCCCACACCCAGGACAGACCTACGAGCAGTACTTC	CASSPHPGQTYEQYF
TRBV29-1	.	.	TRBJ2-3	TGCAGCGTTGAGGGGGGGCCCAGCACAGATACGCAGTATTTT	CSVEGGPSTDTQYF
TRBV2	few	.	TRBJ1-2	TGTGCCAGCAGCCCCCCGTTCACCTTC	CASSPPFTF
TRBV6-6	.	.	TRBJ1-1	TGTGCCAGCAGTTCCCTCGGTTCGGGGGACACTGAAGCTTTCTTT	CASSSLGSGDTEAFF
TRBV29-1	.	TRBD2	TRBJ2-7	TGCAGCGTTGGCGTTAGTAGCGGGAGGGCTCGGGAGCAGTACTTC	CSVGVSSGRAREQYF
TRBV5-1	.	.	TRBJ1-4	TGCGCCAGCAGTTTTTCAGAAAAACTGTTTTTT	CASSFSEKLFF
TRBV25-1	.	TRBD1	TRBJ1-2	TGTGCCAGCACCCCCGGACAGGCTAACTATGGCTACACCTTC	CASTPGQANYGYTF
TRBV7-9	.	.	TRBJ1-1	TGTGCCAGCCATTCCATGAACACTGAAGCTTTCTTT	CASHSMNTEAFF
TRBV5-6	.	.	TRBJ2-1	TGTGCCAGCAGCTTGCACAGTTCCTACAATGAGCAGTTCTTC	CASSLHSSYNEQFF
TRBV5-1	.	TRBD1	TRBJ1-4	TGCGCCAGCACCGAGGCAGGAGGAGGCAGCCCCTTTTTGAGGGGGCCGGATGAAAAACTGTTTTTT	CASTEAGGGSPFLRGPDEKLFF
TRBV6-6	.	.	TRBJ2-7	TGTGCCAGCAGTTACTCCGGGCCTTACGAGCAGTACTTC	CASSYSGPYEQYF
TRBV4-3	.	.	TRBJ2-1	TGCGCCAGCAGCCAAGAAAGGATAGTCAATGAGCAGTTCTTC	CASSQERIVNEQFF
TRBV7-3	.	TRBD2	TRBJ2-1	TGTGCCAGCAGCAGATTCGGGGGGAATGAGCAGTTCTTC	CASSRFGGNEQFF
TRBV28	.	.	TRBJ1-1	TGTGCCAGCAGTTTATCAGGTATGAACACTGAAGCTTTCTTT	CASSLSGMNTEAFF
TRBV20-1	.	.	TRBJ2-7	TGCAGTGCTAGACGGGCCGTCGAGCAGTACTTC	CSARRAVEQYF
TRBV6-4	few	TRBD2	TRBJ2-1	TGTGCCAGCAGTGCAACCGGGACTAGCGGGTACAATGAGCAGTTCTTC	CASSATGTSGYNEQFF
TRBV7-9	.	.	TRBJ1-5	TGTGCCAGCAGCTTAGAAACAGGGTTCTTGGGTCAGCCCCAGCATTTT	CASSLETGFLGQPQHF
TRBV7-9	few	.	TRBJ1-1	TGTGCCAGCAGCTTTGGGGAAGCTGAAGCTTTCTTT	CASSFGEAEAFF
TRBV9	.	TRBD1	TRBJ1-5	TGTGCCAGCTCCCGGGACAGGGGCGGCAATCAGCCCCAGCATTTT	CASSRDRGGNQPQHF
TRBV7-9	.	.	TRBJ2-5	TGTGCCAGCAGCTTTTTGTCCATCGGGGAGACCCAGTACTTC	CASSFLSIGETQYF
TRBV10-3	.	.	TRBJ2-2	TGTGCCATCAGGGGGCCGAACACCGGGGAGCTGTTTTTT	CAIRGPNTGELFF
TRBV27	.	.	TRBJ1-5	TGTGCCAGCAGTTTAACGGAACAGGGCAATCAGCCCCAGCATTTT	CASSLTEQGNQPQHF